These 27 T cell receptor beta chains originate from one sample sequenced in a study of beta chain features in type 1 diabetes. The investigators reverse transcribed all of the isolated RNA, so they sequenced expressed TCRB transcripts. Profiled with immunoSEQ multiplex PCR; TCRdb holds only in-frame clones, not every one. The repertoire has hundreds of thousands of clones, roughly 15% of them found once; the top ten carry about 0.087%. The sample comprised naive CD4+ T cells from blood. These receptors were collected from a man aged 18-30 years in good health.

The sample holds a few counts of this clone. The chain employs TRBV5-1 and TRBJ2-7, with TRBD2 matching 11 bases. V shed 3 bases, J shed 3 bases, and the junction held 11 bases outside the gene matches. This CDR3 region has 17 residues. Germline CDR1 and CDR2: SGHRS and YFSETQ. CDR3 amino acids: CASSWPGTGTSGYEQYF. The CDR3 bases are TGCGCCAGCAGCTGGCCTGGGACCGGGACTAGCGGCTACGAGCAGTACTTC. Full variable domain (outside the CDR3, taken from reference TRBV5-1 and TRBJ2-7): KAGVTQTPRYLIKTRGQQVTLSCSPISGHRSVSWYQQTPGQGLQFLFEYFSETQRNKGNFPGRFSGRQFSNSRSEMNVSTLELGDSALYLCASSWPGTGTSGYEQYFGPGTRLTVT.

This clone was seen a handful of times. The V gene is TRBV2, the J gene TRBJ2-7; the D gene is possibly TRBD2 (5 bases). The germline gives CDR1 SNHLY, CDR2 FYNNEI. The CDR3 runs 14 residues. V was trimmed by 7 bases and J by 5 bases, leaving 18 bases between them. In DNA, the CDR3 is TGTGCCAGCACCTACGACCGAGGGAAGGACGAGCAGTACTTC. Translating gives CASTYDRGKDEQYF.

This clone was detected a few times. The chain recombines TRBV5-4 with TRBJ1-4; D is unclear. This CDR3 has 14 amino acids. Germline V gives CDR1 SGHNT, CDR2 YYREEE (reference sequence). V dropped 5 bases and J dropped 6 bases, with 14 bases sitting between them. Here the CDR3 reads CASRRTSTDEKLFF. For the CDR3, the DNA is TGTGCCAGCAGACGGACCTCCACCGATGAAAAACTGTTTTTT.

This CDR3 reads CASSERLANHNEQFF. CDR3 nucleotide sequence: TGTGCCAGCAGTGAACGACTAGCGAACCACAATGAGCAGTTCTTC. This chain uses TRBV2 with TRBJ2-1, with 8 bases that match TRBD2. The length of the CDR3 is 15 residues. After removal of 2 bases from V and 5 bases from J, the junction contained 5 bases not matched to a gene. The germline V gene encodes CDR1 SNHLY and CDR2 FYNNEI.

This chain connects TRBV7-6 to TRBJ2-4; possible D gene TRBD2, 5 bases. V lost 6 bases to trimming and J lost 8 bases, with 14 bases between them. The CDR3 covers 13 residues. Per germline, CDR1 SGHVS and CDR2 FNYEAQ. In DNA form, the CDR3 reads TGTGCCAGCAGTTCCGGGAATTTGGACATTCAGTACTTC. Translation: CASSSGNLDIQYF.

This clone has just a few counts. The J gene is TRBJ1-1, the V gene TRBV10-3; 8 bases align to TRBD1. Germline V CDR1 and CDR2: ENHRY, SYGVKD. The trim removed 6 bases at V and 4 bases at J, leaving 10 bases unmatched. The length of the CDR3 is 15 residues. The CDR3 coding sequence is TGTGCCATCAGGGAGGGGACAGGACGATCCACTGAAGCTTTCTTT. This gives the protein CAIREGTGRSTEAFF.

V is TRBV6-4 and J is TRBJ2-3; a weak D match, TRBD1 (7 bases). The CDR3 is made up of 17 amino acids. Germline V gene data show CDR1 as MRHNA and CDR2 as SNTAGT. V was cut by 9 bases and J by 1 base, with 23 bases left in between. CDR3 coding DNA: TGTGCCAGTTACACGCCGGGCAGGGGGGTTTGCACAGATACGCAGTATTTT. Encoded protein: CASYTPGRGVCTDTQYF.

This clone was seen a few times. This rearrangement joins TRBV4-2 to TRBJ2-7; D is uncertain. This CDR3 is 14 amino acids long. Per the germline V gene, CDR1 is LGHNA and CDR2 is YNFKEQ. V dropped 1 base and J dropped 1 base, with 8 bases sitting between them. In DNA, the CDR3 is TGTGCCAGCAGCCAAGGGACGACATCCTACGAGCAGTACTTC. Amino acid sequence: CASSQGTTSYEQYF.

This clone has just a few counts. V is TRBV7-2 and J is TRBJ2-7, with 9 bases identical to TRBD1. The J segment lost 3 bases and the V segment lost 4 bases, leaving 7 bases of the junction unmatched. This CDR3 spans 15 amino acids. The germline V gene encodes CDR1 SGHTA and CDR2 FQGNSA. The CDR3 spells CASSWPGQGIYEQYF. The DNA for the CDR3 is TGTGCCAGCAGCTGGCCGGGACAGGGAATCTACGAGCAGTACTTC. The whole variable domain, remainder taken from reference TRBV7-2 and TRBJ2-7, is GAGVSQSPSNKVTEKGKDVELRCDPISGHTALYWYRQSLGQGLEFLIYFQGNSAPDKSGLPSDRFSAERTGGSVSTLTIQRTQQEDSAVYLCASSWPGQGIYEQYFGPGTRLTVT.

The V call is TRBV7-2, the J call TRBJ2-3, with 11 positions matching TRBD2. The germline V gene encodes CDR1 SGHTA and CDR2 FQGNSA. The CDR3 totals 16 residues. V lost 1 base and J lost 8; bases outside the gene matches: 8. The CDR3, as DNA: TGTGCCAGCAGCTTAGGAAGACTAGCGGGGTTAAGTACGCAGTATTTT. It is translated as CASSLGRLAGLSTQYF. Full variable domain (outside the CDR3, taken from reference TRBV7-2 and TRBJ2-3): GAGVSQSPSNKVTEKGKDVELRCDPISGHTALYWYRQSLGQGLEFLIYFQGNSAPDKSGLPSDRFSAERTGGSVSTLTIQRTQQEDSAVYLCASSLGRLAGLSTQYFGPGTRLTVL.

This clone was counted between two and nine times. The rearrangement joins TRBV10-3 to TRBJ2-7; 9 positions match TRBD1. The length of the CDR3 is 13 residues. V dropped 7 bases and J dropped 2; count of bases not matched to a gene: 3. Germline CDR1 is ENHRY and CDR2 is SYGVKD. CDR3 sequence (DNA): TGTGCCATCAAGGGGGACAGGGCCTACGAGCAGTACTTC. Residues: CAIKGDRAYEQYF.

V and J are TRBV25-1 and TRBJ1-3; the D is unclear. Trimming left V 3 bases short and J 7 bases short, with 7 bases between. From germline, CDR1 is MGHDK and CDR2 SYGVNS. This CDR3 has 12 residues. As DNA, the CDR3 is TGTGCCAGCAGTGACTTGCGGAACACCATATATTTT. It specifies CASSDLRNTIYF.

This chain links TRBV27 with TRBJ2-7; D not certain. The CDR3 extends over 14 amino acids. The V gene lost 3 bases and the J gene lost 2 bases, with 11 bases spanning the gap. The germline gives CDR1 MNHEY, CDR2 SMNVEV (reference sequence). The chain's CDR3 is CASSFKILAYEQYF. CDR3 nucleotides: TGTGCCAGCAGTTTTAAGATTCTCGCCTACGAGCAGTACTTC.

This chain links TRBV7-3 with TRBJ2-7, with D tentatively TRBD2 (6 bases). Trimming took 2 bases from V and 4 from J, leaving 15 bases between them. Germline V lookup: CDR1 SGHTA, CDR2 FQGTGA. The CDR3 sequence is 15 residues long. The CDR3 region has the DNA TGTGCCAGCAGCTTAGTTCCGGGAGTGACATACGAGCAGTACTTC. Its protein is CASSLVPGVTYEQYF.

V is TRBV6-5 and J is TRBJ1-1; D is ambiguous. The CDR3 consists of 11 residues. The germline CDR1 and CDR2 sequences are MNHEY and SVGAGI. Trimming stripped 8 bases from V and 7 bases from J, with 11 bases between. CDR3 region: CASQGRHEAFF. The CDR3 bases are TGTGCCAGCCAAGGACGGCATGAAGCTTTCTTT.

The chain combines TRBV6-5 with TRBJ2-7; D call uncertain. The length of the CDR3 is 13 residues. V lost 5 bases to trimming and J lost 3 bases, with 11 bases between them. Germline V CDR1 and CDR2: MNHEY, SVGAGI. CDR3 loop: CASSPPDGYEQYF. DNA for the CDR3: TGTGCCAGCAGTCCCCCGGACGGCTACGAGCAGTACTTC.

There are a few counts of this clone. The rearrangement uses TRBV9 and TRBJ2-1; D is possibly TRBD1 or TRBD2 (5 bases each). The CDR3 consists of 16 residues. V lost 5 bases, J lost 4 bases, and 19 bases lay in between. CDR1 is SGDLS, CDR2 YYNGEE, per germline. The CDR3 DNA reads as TGTGCCAGCAGTGAGGGGACGGTTCTCCGTTACAATGAGCAGTTCTTC. The encoded protein is CASSEGTVLRYNEQFF.

This clone showed up just a few times. The chain carries TRBV7-9 and TRBJ2-5; D call uncertain. The CDR3 is 13 residues long. CDR1 SEHNR and CDR2 FQNEAQ come from the germline V gene (reference sequence). Trimming pared 1 base from V and 7 bases from J, leaving 10 bases between. The CDR3 bases are TGTGCCAGCAGCTTAGGTTCAGTCGGGACCCAGTACTTC. This codes for CASSLGSVGTQYF.

In this sample, this clone turned up a few times. The chain links TRBV1 to TRBJ2-7; the D segment call TRBD2 is taken from the table without a DNA check. TRBV1 is an annotated pseudogene. The length of the CDR3 is 15 residues. In DNA, the CDR3 is TGCACCAGCAGCCAAGGGACTAGCGTTACCTACGAGCAGTACTTC. Translating gives CTSSQGTSVTYEQYF.

This chain joins TRBV4-3 and TRBJ1-6; tentatively, D is TRBD1 (6 bases). This CDR3 is 13 amino acids long. With 8 bases removed from V and 7 bases from J, the gap between germline ends came to 12 bases. Germline CDR1 reads LGHNA; CDR2 reads YSLEER. CDR3 sequence: CASRLQGNSPLHF. CDR3 sequence (DNA): TGCGCCAGCCGCTTACAGGGAAATTCACCCCTCCACTTT.

This clone was picked up a small number of times. The chain carries TRBV6-6 and TRBJ1-1; D is unresolved. This CDR3 contains 14 residues. Trimming stripped 8 bases from V and 0 bases from J, with 13 bases between. In germline, CDR1 is MNHNY, CDR2 SVGAGI (reference sequence). CDR3 protein: CASGQISMNTEAFF. DNA for the CDR3: TGTGCCAGCGGGCAGATCTCCATGAACACTGAAGCTTTCTTT.

This clone was recorded a few times. This chain links TRBV7-9 with TRBJ1-1; possibly TRBD1 for D (5 bases). This CDR3 is 14 amino acids long. Trimming removed 2 bases from V and 1 base from J, with 8 bases in between. Germline CDR1 is SEHNR and CDR2 is FQNEAQ (reference sequence). In DNA form, the CDR3 reads TGTGCCAGCAGCTTATTCCAGGGGAACACTGAAGCTTTCTTT. The encoded protein is CASSLFQGNTEAFF.

V usage is TRBV28 and J usage is TRBJ1-2; D perhaps matches TRBD1 (6 bases). V shed 6 bases and J shed 4 bases, with 24 bases lying between them. The germline CDR1 and CDR2 sequences are MDHEN and SYDVKM. The CDR3 covers 17 residues. CDR3 residues: CASSSAVKGGYVYGYTF. The CDR3 DNA is TGTGCCAGCAGCTCGGCCGTGAAGGGGGGGTACGTCTATGGCTACACCTTC.

This clone appeared a few times. This chain connects TRBV2 to TRBJ2-1; TRBD2 agrees at 7 bases. The V gene end was trimmed by 3 bases and the J gene end by 0 bases; junction bases not matched to a gene: 2. This CDR3 comprises 15 residues. In germline, CDR1 is SNHLY, CDR2 FYNNEI. This chain's CDR3 is CASSDRTSSYNEQFF. As DNA, the CDR3 is TGTGCCAGCAGTGACCGGACTAGCTCCTACAATGAGCAGTTCTTC. Looking up the rest from reference TRBV2 and TRBJ2-1 gives the full variable domain: EPEVTQTPSHQVTQMGQEVILRCVPISNHLYFYWYRQILGQKVEFLVSFYNNEISEKSEIFDDQFSVERPDGSNFTLKIRSTKLEDSAMYFCASSDRTSSYNEQFFGPGTRLTVL.

This clone was seen just once. The chain combines TRBV5-6 with TRBJ2-5; D assignment may be TRBD1 or TRBD2 (5 bases each). Trimming pared 0 bases from V and 7 bases from J, leaving 10 bases between. CDR3 size: 13 residues. Per germline, CDR1 SGHDT and CDR2 YYEEEE. The CDR3: CASSLVGPGTQYF. In DNA, the CDR3 is TGTGCCAGCAGCTTGGTGGGACCCGGGACCCAGTACTTC.

The V gene is TRBV5-1, the J gene TRBJ2-3, with TRBD2 matching over 14 bases. Trimming removed 4 bases from V and 4 bases from J; junction bases left unmatched: 5. CDR1 and CDR2 from the germline V gene are SGHRS and YFSETQ. The CDR3 extends over 16 amino acids. The CDR3 reads CASSHGTSGGADTQYF. CDR3 in DNA: TGCGCCAGCAGCCACGGGACTAGCGGGGGTGCAGATACGCAGTATTTT. Full variable domain (outside the CDR3, taken from reference TRBV5-1 and TRBJ2-3): KAGVTQTPRYLIKTRGQQVTLSCSPISGHRSVSWYQQTPGQGLQFLFEYFSETQRNKGNFPGRFSGRQFSNSRSEMNVSTLELGDSALYLCASSHGTSGGADTQYFGPGTRLTVL.

Only a few counts were recorded for this clone. The CDR3 DNA follows: TGTGCCAGCAGTTACGTCTTGGGACAGAGAAGCTACGAGCAGTACTTC. This translates into CASSYVLGQRSYEQYF. The chain uses TRBV6-5 and TRBJ2-7; TRBD1 matches at 7 bases. This CDR3 spans 16 amino acids. The germline V gene has CDR1 MNHEY and CDR2 SVGAGI. V dropped 2 bases and J dropped 3; count of bases not matched to a gene: 10.